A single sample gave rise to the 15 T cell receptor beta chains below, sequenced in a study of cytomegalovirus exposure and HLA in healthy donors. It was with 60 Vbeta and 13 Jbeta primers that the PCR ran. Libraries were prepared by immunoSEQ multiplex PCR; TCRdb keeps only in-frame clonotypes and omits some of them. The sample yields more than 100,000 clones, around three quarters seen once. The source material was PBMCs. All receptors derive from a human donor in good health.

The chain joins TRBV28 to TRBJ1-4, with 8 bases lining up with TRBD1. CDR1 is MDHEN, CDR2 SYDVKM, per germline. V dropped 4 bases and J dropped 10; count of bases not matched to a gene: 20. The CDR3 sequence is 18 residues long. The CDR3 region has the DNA TGTGCCAGCAGTTCCCCCCCCGGGACAGGTGGGGGGGAGGGAAAACTGTTTTTT. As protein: CASSSPPGTGGGEGKLFF.

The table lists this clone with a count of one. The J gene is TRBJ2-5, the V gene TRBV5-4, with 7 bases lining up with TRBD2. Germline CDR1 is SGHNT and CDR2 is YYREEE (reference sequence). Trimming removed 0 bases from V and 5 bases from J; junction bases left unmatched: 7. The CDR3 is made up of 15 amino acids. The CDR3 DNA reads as TGTGCCAGCAGCTTGGAAGGCGGGAGCGCTGAGACCCAGTACTTC. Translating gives CASSLEGGSAETQYF.

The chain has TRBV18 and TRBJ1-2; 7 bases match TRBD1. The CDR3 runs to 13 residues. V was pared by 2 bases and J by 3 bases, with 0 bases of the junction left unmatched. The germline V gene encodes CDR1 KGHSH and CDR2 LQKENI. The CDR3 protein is CASSPDRDYGYTF. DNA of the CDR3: TGTGCCAGCTCACCAGACAGGGACTATGGCTACACCTTC.

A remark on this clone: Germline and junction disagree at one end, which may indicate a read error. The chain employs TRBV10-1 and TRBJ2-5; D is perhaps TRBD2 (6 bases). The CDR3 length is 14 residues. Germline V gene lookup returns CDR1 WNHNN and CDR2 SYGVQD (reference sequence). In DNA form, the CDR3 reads TGCGCCAGCAGTAAGTCGGGAGCTCGGGAGACCCAGTACTTC. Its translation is CASSKSGARETQYF.

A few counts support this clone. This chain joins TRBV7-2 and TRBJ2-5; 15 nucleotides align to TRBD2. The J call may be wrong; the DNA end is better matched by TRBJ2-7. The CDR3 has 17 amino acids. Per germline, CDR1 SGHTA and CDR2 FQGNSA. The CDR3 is CASSSGLAGGPDDEQYF. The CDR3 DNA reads TGTGCCAGCAGCTCGGGACTAGCGGGAGGCCCCGATGACGAGCAGTACTTC.

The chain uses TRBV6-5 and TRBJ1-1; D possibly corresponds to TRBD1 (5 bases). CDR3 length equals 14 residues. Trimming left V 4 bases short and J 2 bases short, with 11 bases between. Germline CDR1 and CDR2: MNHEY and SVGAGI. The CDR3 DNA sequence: TGTGCCAGCAGTTGGCGGGGACCTAACACTGAAGCTTTCTTT. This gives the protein CASSWRGPNTEAFF.

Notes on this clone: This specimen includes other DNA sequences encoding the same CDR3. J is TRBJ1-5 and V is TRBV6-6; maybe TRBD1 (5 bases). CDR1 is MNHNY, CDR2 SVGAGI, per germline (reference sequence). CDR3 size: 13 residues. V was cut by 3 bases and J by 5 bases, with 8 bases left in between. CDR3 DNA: TGTGCCAGCAGTTATGCGGGGGATCAGCCCCAGCATTTT. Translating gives CASSYAGDQPQHF.

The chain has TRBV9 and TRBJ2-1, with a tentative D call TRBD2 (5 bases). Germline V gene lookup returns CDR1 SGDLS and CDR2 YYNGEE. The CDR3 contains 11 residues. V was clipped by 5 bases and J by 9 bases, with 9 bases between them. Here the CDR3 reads CASRAVGEQFF. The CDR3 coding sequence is TGTGCCAGCAGAGCGGTTGGTGAGCAGTTCTTC. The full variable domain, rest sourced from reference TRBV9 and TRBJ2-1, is DSGVTQTPKHLITATGQRVTLRCSPRSGDLSVYWYQQSLDQGLQFLIQYYNGEERAKGNILERFSAQQFPDLHSELNLSSLELGDSALYFCASRAVGEQFFGPGTRLTVL.

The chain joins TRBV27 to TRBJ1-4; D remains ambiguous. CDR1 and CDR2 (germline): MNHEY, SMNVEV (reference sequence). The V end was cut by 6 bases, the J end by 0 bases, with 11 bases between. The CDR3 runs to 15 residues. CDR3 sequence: CASSRTAPTNEKLFF. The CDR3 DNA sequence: TGTGCCAGCAGCAGAACAGCCCCAACTAATGAAAAACTGTTTTTT.

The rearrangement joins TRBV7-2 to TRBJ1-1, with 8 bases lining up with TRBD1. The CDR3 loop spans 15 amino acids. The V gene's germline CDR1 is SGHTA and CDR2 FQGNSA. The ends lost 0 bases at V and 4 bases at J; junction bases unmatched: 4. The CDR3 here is CASSLATGATTEAFF. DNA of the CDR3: TGTGCCAGCAGCTTAGCGACAGGGGCGACCACTGAAGCTTTCTTT.

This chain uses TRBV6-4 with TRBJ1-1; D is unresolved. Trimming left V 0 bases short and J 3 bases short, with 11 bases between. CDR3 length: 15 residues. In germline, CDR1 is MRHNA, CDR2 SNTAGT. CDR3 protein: CASSDSFGSHTEAFF. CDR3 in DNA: TGTGCCAGCAGTGACTCGTTCGGGTCCCACACTGAAGCTTTCTTT.

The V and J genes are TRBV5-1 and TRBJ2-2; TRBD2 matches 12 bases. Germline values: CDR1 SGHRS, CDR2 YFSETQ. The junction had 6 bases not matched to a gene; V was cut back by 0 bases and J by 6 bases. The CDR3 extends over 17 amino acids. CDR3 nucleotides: TGCGCCAGCAGCTTGGTTCTAGCGGGAGGGCCCTCCGGGGAGCTGTTTTTT. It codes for CASSLVLAGGPSGELFF.

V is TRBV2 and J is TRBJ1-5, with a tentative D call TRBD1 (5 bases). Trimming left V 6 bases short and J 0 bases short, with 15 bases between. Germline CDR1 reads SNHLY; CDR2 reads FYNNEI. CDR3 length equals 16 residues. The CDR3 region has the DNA TGTGCCAGCAGAAACTCCGGGACTAATAGCAATCAGCCCCAGCATTTT. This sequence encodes CASRNSGTNSNQPQHF.

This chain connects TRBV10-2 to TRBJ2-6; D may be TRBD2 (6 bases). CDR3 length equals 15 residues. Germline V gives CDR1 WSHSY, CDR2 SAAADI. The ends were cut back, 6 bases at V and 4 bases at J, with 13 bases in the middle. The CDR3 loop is CASSLSGPGANVLTF. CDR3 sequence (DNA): TGCGCCAGCAGCCTGAGCGGGCCGGGGGCCAACGTCCTGACTTTC.

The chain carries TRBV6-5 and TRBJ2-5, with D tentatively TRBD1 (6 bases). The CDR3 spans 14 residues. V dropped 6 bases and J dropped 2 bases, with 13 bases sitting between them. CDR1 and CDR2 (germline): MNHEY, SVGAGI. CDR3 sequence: CASSFGQFQETQYF. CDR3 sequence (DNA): TGTGCCAGCAGCTTCGGACAGTTTCAAGAGACCCAGTACTTC.